What follows are 15 T cell receptor beta chains derived from one specimen sequenced in a study of neoadjuvant anti-PD-1 for oral cavity cancer. TCRdb's copy holds only in-frame clones and misses some; the assay was immunoSEQ multiplex PCR. The sample lists tens of thousands of clones; under 85% were seen once. The sample here was PBMCs, taken before nivolumab (anti-PD-1) treatment. The receptors were sampled from a person between 35 and 79 years old with oral cavity squamous cell carcinoma.

This chain links TRBV11-2 with TRBJ2-5; D unresolved. V gave up 5 bases and J gave up 2 bases, with 12 bases separating them. Looked up from germline, CDR1 is SGHAT and CDR2 is FQNNGV. The CDR3 has 14 residues. DNA of the CDR3: TGTGCCAGCAGCGAACACGACGGACAAGAGACCCAGTACTTC. Encoded protein: CASSEHDGQETQYF. The full variable domain, with the rest looked up from reference TRBV11-2 and TRBJ2-5, is EAGVAQSPRYKIIEKRQSVAFWCNPISGHATLYWYQQILGQGPKLLIQFQNNGVVDDSQLPKDRFSAERLKGVDSTLKIQPAKLEDSAVYLCASSEHDGQETQYFGPGTRLLVL.

The chain joins TRBV27 to TRBJ1-5, with 8 bases aligning to TRBD1. V lost 5 bases to trimming and J lost 11 bases; unmatched junction nucleotides: 8. Germline CDR1 MNHEY, CDR2 SMNVEV (reference sequence). The CDR3 contains 13 residues. The DNA for the CDR3 is TGTGCCAGCAGTACCGAACAGGGGGAGGCCCAGCATTTT. It codes for CASSTEQGEAQHF.

The chain joins TRBV29-1 to TRBJ1-2; TRBD1 agrees at 9 bases. V was clipped by 5 bases and J by 2 bases; unmatched bases: 6. Germline loops: CDR1 SQVTM, CDR2 ANQGSEA. The CDR3 contains 14 residues. DNA for the CDR3: TGCAGCGTTTCCGGGACAGGGCGGAACTATGGCTACACCTTC. It is translated as CSVSGTGRNYGYTF.

The rearrangement joins TRBV6-1 to TRBJ1-5; no definite D call. Germline V gives CDR1 MNHNS, CDR2 SASEGT. CDR3 length: 10 residues. Trimming cost V 3 bases and J 7 bases, with 1 base left between them. The CDR3 spells CASSEQPQHF. The DNA of the CDR3 is TGTGCCAGCAGTGAGCAGCCCCAGCATTTT.

This chain connects TRBV7-8 to TRBJ2-1, with TRBD2 matching over 7 bases. The junction had 19 bases not matched to a gene; V was cut back by 5 bases and J by 0 bases. This CDR3 is 20 amino acids long. CDR1 and CDR2 (germline): SGHVS, FQNEAQ. CDR3 DNA: TGTGCCAGCAGCCCCAGATTGGGGCTAGCGGAACTCCGCTCCTACAATGAGCAGTTCTTC. Amino acid sequence: CASSPRLGLAELRSYNEQFF.

V usage is TRBV7-3 and J usage is TRBJ2-2; D call uncertain. This CDR3 is 12 amino acids long. Deletions cut 1 base from V and 6 bases from J, with 3 bases between. The germline gives CDR1 SGHTA, CDR2 FQGTGA. The CDR3 sequence: CASSLSSGELFF. CDR3 nucleotides: TGTGCCAGCAGCTTAAGTTCCGGGGAGCTGTTTTTT.

V and J are TRBV27 and TRBJ2-5; TRBD2 aligns across 9 bases. The germline CDR1 and CDR2 sequences are MNHEY and SMNVEV (reference sequence). Losses at the gene ends were 8 bases for V and 1 base for J; bases not matched to a gene: 11. CDR3 length: 16 residues. CDR3 coding DNA: TGTGCCAGCCGCACGGGGCGGGGGGGACCCCAAGAGACCCAGTACTTC. Translated: CASRTGRGGPQETQYF.

The chain couples TRBV6-4 to TRBJ1-1; D perhaps matches TRBD1 (5 bases). Germline CDR1 reads MRHNA; CDR2 reads SNTAGT. The V end lost 2 bases, the J end lost 5 bases, and 9 bases lay between the germline ends. The CDR3 runs to 13 residues. Written as DNA, the CDR3 is TGTGCCAGCAGTGACCTTGGGGGGACTGAAGCTTTCTTT. Translated, it gives CASSDLGGTEAFF.

The V call is TRBV10-2, the J call TRBJ2-1; a possible D gene is TRBD1 (6 bases). Germline lookup yields CDR1 WSHSY and CDR2 SAAADI. This CDR3 region has 16 residues. V was pared by 0 bases and J by 4 bases, with 13 bases between. CDR3 sequence: CASSESTGSFYNEQFF. The DNA for the CDR3 is TGCGCCAGCAGTGAGTCAACAGGGTCCTTTTACAATGAGCAGTTCTTC.

This chain joins TRBV19 and TRBJ2-2; D is undetermined. CDR1 LNHDA and CDR2 SQIVND come from the germline V gene (reference sequence). Trimming removed 7 bases from V and 3 bases from J, with 9 bases in between. The CDR3 contains 13 residues. The CDR3 region is CASTGSYTGELFF. The CDR3 DNA reads as TGTGCCAGTACGGGCAGTTACACCGGGGAGCTGTTTTTT. Variable domain in full (rest from reference TRBV19 and TRBJ2-2): DGGITQSPKYLFRKEGQNVTLSCEQNLNHDAMYWYRQDPGQGLRLIYYSQIVNDFQKGDIAEGYSVSREKKESFPLTVTSAQKNPTAFYLCASTGSYTGELFFGEGSRLTVL.

The gene calls are TRBV7-2 and TRBJ1-5, with D perhaps TRBD1 (5 bases). CDR1 is SGHTA, CDR2 FQGNSA, per germline. The CDR3 runs 16 residues. The V end was cut by 0 bases, the J end by 5 bases, with 14 bases between. The CDR3 sequence: CASSLATNRFYQPQHF. DNA for the CDR3: TGTGCCAGCAGCTTAGCTACAAACAGGTTTTATCAGCCCCAGCATTTT. The full variable domain, in which reference TRBV7-2 and TRBJ1-5 provide the parts outside the CDR3, is GAGVSQSPSNKVTEKGKDVELRCDPISGHTALYWYRQSLGQGLEFLIYFQGNSAPDKSGLPSDRFSAERTGGSVSTLTIQRTQQEDSAVYLCASSLATNRFYQPQHFGDGTRLSIL.

The chain couples TRBV5-5 to TRBJ1-1, with 7 bases aligning to TRBD1. V dropped 2 bases and J dropped 1; count of bases not matched to a gene: 8. CDR3 size: 16 residues. CDR1 and CDR2 from the germline V gene are SGHKS and YYEKEE (reference sequence). For the CDR3, the DNA is TGTGCCAGCAGCTTCGAGACAGGGAGGGGGAACACTGAAGCTTTCTTT. This sequence encodes CASSFETGRGNTEAFF.

V gene TRBV10-1 combines with J gene TRBJ2-3; 8 positions match TRBD2. CDR1 is WNHNN, CDR2 SYGVQD, per germline (reference sequence). J lost 11 bases, V lost 6 bases, and 7 bases had no gene match. The CDR3 contains 12 residues. The CDR3 spells CASSYQTSEQYF. CDR3 nucleotide sequence: TGCGCCAGCAGCTATCAGACTAGCGAGCAGTATTTT.

The V call is TRBV5-4, the J call TRBJ2-7, with 8 bases fitting TRBD2. The CDR3 covers 15 residues. V was pared by 3 bases and J by 1 base, with 6 bases of the junction left unmatched. The germline CDR1 and CDR2 sequences are SGHNT and YYREEE (reference sequence). CDR3 coding DNA: TGTGCCAGCAGCTCCGGGGGGGCGAGGTCCTACGAGCAGTACTTC. Amino acids: CASSSGGARSYEQYF.

The chain uses TRBV7-2 and TRBJ2-7; D is perhaps TRBD2 (6 bases). The CDR3 is 15 amino acids. Germline V lookup: CDR1 SGHTA, CDR2 FQGNSA. V was cut by 4 bases and J by 3 bases, with 16 bases left in between. The CDR3 bases are TGTGCCAGCAGCTCCGGGACCACGGAGGGCTACGAGCAGTACTTC. Translation: CASSSGTTEGYEQYF.